This T cell receptor beta chain was identified in a study of blood T cell repertoires in COVID-19. Original processing methods: Reference gene primers were amplified, and this amplification served to estimate nucleated cell counts. Generated by immunoSEQ multiplex PCR, the TCRdb table keeps only in-frame clones and is missing some. That table furnishes V, J and clone size, whereas the DNA furnished D and trimming. This sample has some 200,000 clones, with 81% found just once. CDR3 length: 13 amino acids. V gave up 6 bases and J gave up 1 base, with 9 bases separating them. Germline CDR1 reads ENHRY; CDR2 reads SYGVKD.

The sequence derives from a woman aged 50 to 60 with acute COVID-19. V usage is TRBV10-3 and J usage is TRBJ1-1, with unresolved D. Sequencing was done on a sample of PBMCs or T cells enriched from blood (not recorded which). CDR3: CAISGAENTEAFF. The CDR3 bases are TGTGCCATCAGCGGAGCAGAGAACACTGAAGCTTTCTTT.